This record concerns one T cell receptor beta chain sequence. The antigen remains unidentified. One junction end does not reproduce the germline sequence, and a read error may be involved. The diagnosis combined clinical symptoms, thyroxine, TRAb, thyroid ultrasound and orbital computed tomography scans. Fresh peripheral blood, 8.5 to 10 ml, was the PBMC source. This entry comes from a study of Graves' ophthalmopathy and Graves' hyperthyroidism. The CDR3 runs 14 residues. Germline loops: CDR1 SGHRS, CDR2 YFSETQ. Regarding the study as a whole: Most expanded clonotypes from thyroid (those above 0.001 frequency) were also found in blood.

TCR beta CDR3 amplification used RNA transcripts. Second-round multiplex PCR followed a first-round RT-PCR using HTBI primers. TCRdb re-called the multiplex PCR reads through MiXCR, storing one row per CDR3 protein. The profile shows more than 45,000 distinct CDR3 sequences, less than 65% of them singletons. The J gene is TRBJ2-7, the V gene TRBV5-1, with TRBD1 matching over 8 bases. The receptor was isolated from an adult man with Graves' ophthalmopathy. The material sequenced was peripheral blood. The CDR3 reads CACSYGQGFYEQYF. CDR3 DNA sequence: TGCGCCTGCAGTTACGGACAGGGATTTTACGAGCAGTACTTC.